The rows below give T cell receptor beta chains drawn from one sample of a study of blood T cell repertoires in COVID-19. Profiling relied on immunoSEQ multiplex PCR, and the TCRdb table lists in-frame clones only, not all of them. The repertoire has 300,000 or so clones, roughly 82% of them found once; the top ten carry under 2%. The sequenced material came from peripheral blood. The receptor set was obtained from a woman aged 45-60 years with acute or convalescent COVID-19. Each CDR3 is given without its conserved first and last residue. The order of the fields is clone size, V gene, CDR3 protein. Size is stated for part of the rows, as once, few or many counts, or as a class when the clone is expanded.

>-|TRBV11-3
ASSLGGLTYNEQF
>-|TRBV11-3
ASSPGTSGSEEQY
>-|TRBV5-8
ASSVGLVANTGELF
>once|TRBV7-3
ASSLGRGTDTQY
>-|TRBV7-8
ASSLVQDNEQF
>-|TRBV12-3/TRBV12-4
ASTRDSGEQF
>-|TRBV24-1
ATSDRGLAETDTQY
>-|TRBV11-3
ASSHPEGVWGQPQH
>-|TRBV7-9
ASSLAGGNYGYT
>-|TRBV5-6
ASSGTGGVTEAF
>-|TRBV2
ASSGQGLPYEQY
>few|TRBV19
ASSDRGSLEKLF
>-|TRBV7-2
ASSLIMAQIYGYT
>-|TRBV6-5
ASSYGLAGGNEQF
>-|TRBV28
ASRAQGIGLF
>-|TRBV7-8
ASSFHRQGQGTEAF
>-|TRBV21-1
ASSDRDRVFTEAF
>-|TRBV28
ASTPGRHYGYT
>-|TRBV6-5
ASSYQGYGYT
>-|TRBV18
ASSPGGTVTEAF
>-|TRBV30
AWSVQLAGVGELF
>-|TRBV2
ASSKTGGDTEAF
>-|TRBV7-2
ASSLAQTSPRTEAF
>-|TRBV28
ASSSIDSGNTIY
>-|TRBV27
ASSIKSNSNQPQH
>-|TRBV5-8
ASSRTGTEAF
>-|TRBV5-4
ASSPPGTGTHEQY
>few|TRBV18
ASSRTSEEDEQF
>-|TRBV7-8
ASSLYMGKNTEAF
>once|TRBV28
ASTATGGATQY
>-|TRBV5-1
ASSLAGREGEQY
>-|TRBV28
ASSLGADQPQH
>-|TRBV19
ASSTRTSGVYQETQY
>-|TRBV5-1
ASSLGGGAKQSPLH
>-|TRBV27
ASSLLFRLAASYNEQF
>-|TRBV5-1
ASSFGAANYGYT